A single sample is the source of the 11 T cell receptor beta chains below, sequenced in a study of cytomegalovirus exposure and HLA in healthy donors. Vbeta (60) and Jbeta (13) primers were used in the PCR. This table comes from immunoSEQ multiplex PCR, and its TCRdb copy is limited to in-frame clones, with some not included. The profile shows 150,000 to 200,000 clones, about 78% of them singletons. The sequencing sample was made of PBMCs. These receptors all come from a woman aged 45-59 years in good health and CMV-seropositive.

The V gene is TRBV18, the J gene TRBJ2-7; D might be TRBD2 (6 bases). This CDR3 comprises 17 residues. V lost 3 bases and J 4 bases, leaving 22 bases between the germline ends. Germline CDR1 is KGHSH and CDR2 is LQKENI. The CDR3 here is CASSPQSPGLGRYEQYF. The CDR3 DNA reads TGTGCCAGCTCACCCCAGTCACCGGGACTGGGACGATACGAGCAGTACTTC.

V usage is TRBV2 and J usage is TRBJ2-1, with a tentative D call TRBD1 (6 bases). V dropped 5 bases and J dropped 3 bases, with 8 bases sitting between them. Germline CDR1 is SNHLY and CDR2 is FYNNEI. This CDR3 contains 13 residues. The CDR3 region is CASSWDIYNEQFF. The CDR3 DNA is TGTGCCAGCAGTTGGGACATCTACAATGAGCAGTTCTTC.

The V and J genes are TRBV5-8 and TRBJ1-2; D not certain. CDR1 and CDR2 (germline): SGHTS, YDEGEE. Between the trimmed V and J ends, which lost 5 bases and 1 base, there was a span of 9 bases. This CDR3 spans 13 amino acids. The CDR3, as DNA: TGTGCCAGCAGATGGGAGGGTAACTATGGCTACACCTTC. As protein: CASRWEGNYGYTF.

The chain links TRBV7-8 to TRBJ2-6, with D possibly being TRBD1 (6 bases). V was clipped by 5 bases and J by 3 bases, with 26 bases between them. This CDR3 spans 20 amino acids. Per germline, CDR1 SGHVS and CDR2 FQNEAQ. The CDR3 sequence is CASSLTNPYRAGDGANVLTF. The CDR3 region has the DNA TGTGCCAGCAGCCTTACAAATCCTTACAGGGCAGGGGATGGGGCCAACGTCCTGACTTTC.

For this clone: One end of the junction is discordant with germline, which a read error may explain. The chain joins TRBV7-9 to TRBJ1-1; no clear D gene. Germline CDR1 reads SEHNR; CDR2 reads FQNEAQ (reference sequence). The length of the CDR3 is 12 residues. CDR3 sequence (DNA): TGTTCCAGCAGCCCCACCGGGTCTGAAGCTTTCTTT. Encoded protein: CSSSPTGSEAFF. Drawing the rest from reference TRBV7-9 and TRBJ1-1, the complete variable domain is DTGVSQNPRHKITKRGQNVTFRCDPISEHNRLYWYRQTLGQGPEFLTYFQNEAQLEKSRLLSDRFSAERPKGSFSTLEIQRTEQGDSAMYLCSSSPTGSEAFFGQGTRLTVV.

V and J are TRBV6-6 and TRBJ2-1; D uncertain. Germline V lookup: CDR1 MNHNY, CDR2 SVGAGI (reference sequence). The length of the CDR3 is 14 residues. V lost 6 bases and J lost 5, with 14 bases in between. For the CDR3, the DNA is TGTGCCAGCAGGTCACGGCGGTCGAACAATGAGCAGTTCTTC. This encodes CASRSRRSNNEQFF.

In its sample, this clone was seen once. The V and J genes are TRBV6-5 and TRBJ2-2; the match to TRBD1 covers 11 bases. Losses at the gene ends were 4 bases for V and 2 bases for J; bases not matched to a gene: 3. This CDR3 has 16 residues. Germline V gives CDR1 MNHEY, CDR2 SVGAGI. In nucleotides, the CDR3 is TGTGCCAGCAGTTGGGACAGGGGGGCAAACACCGGGGAGCTGTTTTTT. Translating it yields CASSWDRGANTGELFF.

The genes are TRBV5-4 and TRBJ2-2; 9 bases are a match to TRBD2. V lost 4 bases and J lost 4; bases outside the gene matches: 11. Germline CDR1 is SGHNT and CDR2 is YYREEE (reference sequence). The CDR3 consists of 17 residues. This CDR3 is CASSPVGGGAVTGELFF. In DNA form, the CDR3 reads TGTGCCAGCAGCCCGGTGGGCGGGGGGGCCGTCACCGGGGAGCTGTTTTTT.

Here the CDR3 reads CASSSGGIYNEQFF. CDR3 sequence (DNA): TGTGCCAGCAGCTCGGGGGGAATCTACAATGAGCAGTTCTTC. This chain links TRBV5-5 with TRBJ2-1; 7 bases fit TRBD2. V dropped 3 bases and J dropped 3; count of bases not matched to a gene: 3. CDR3 length: 14 residues. Germline CDR1 is SGHKS and CDR2 is YYEKEE (reference sequence).

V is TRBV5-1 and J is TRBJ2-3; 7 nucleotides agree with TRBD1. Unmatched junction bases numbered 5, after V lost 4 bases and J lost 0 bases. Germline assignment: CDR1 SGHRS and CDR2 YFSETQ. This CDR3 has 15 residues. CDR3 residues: CASSPPTGSTDTQYF. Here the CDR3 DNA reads TGCGCCAGCAGCCCGCCGACAGGGAGCACAGATACGCAGTATTTT.

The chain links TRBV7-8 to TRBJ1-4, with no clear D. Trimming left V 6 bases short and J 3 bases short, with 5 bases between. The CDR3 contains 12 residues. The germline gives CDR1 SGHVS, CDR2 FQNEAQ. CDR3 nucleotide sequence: TGTGCCAGCAGGGACTCTAATGAAAAACTGTTTTTT. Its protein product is CASRDSNEKLFF.